This T cell receptor (beta chain) is from a study of brain T cells in children with intractable seizures. Described time point: blood from clinic visit 5 months post-surgery; TSC patient then seizure free. Sequencing was limited to surgery cases with top T cell transcript signatures in brain tissue. In the case of this clone: Antigen: not known.

Data came from immunoSEQ multiplex PCR; TCRdb stores just in-frame clones and leaves some out. The table has hundreds of thousands of clones, about 94% seen once. Findings of the study overall: Clones missing pre-surgery may reflect undersampling of that blood sample.

V lost 9 bases to trimming and J lost 4 bases; unmatched junction nucleotides: 10. Germline values: CDR1 SNHLY, CDR2 FYNNEI. The CDR3 contains 14 residues. The gene calls are TRBV2 and TRBJ1-2; 8 bases map to TRBD1. The sample here was peripheral blood, taken roughly 5 months after surgery. This receptor was taken from a boy younger than two with tuberous sclerosis and intractable seizures. The CDR3 DNA reads TGTGCCAGAGGACAGGGAGTGTTTACCTATGGCTACACCTTC. Translation gives CARGQGVFTYGYTF.